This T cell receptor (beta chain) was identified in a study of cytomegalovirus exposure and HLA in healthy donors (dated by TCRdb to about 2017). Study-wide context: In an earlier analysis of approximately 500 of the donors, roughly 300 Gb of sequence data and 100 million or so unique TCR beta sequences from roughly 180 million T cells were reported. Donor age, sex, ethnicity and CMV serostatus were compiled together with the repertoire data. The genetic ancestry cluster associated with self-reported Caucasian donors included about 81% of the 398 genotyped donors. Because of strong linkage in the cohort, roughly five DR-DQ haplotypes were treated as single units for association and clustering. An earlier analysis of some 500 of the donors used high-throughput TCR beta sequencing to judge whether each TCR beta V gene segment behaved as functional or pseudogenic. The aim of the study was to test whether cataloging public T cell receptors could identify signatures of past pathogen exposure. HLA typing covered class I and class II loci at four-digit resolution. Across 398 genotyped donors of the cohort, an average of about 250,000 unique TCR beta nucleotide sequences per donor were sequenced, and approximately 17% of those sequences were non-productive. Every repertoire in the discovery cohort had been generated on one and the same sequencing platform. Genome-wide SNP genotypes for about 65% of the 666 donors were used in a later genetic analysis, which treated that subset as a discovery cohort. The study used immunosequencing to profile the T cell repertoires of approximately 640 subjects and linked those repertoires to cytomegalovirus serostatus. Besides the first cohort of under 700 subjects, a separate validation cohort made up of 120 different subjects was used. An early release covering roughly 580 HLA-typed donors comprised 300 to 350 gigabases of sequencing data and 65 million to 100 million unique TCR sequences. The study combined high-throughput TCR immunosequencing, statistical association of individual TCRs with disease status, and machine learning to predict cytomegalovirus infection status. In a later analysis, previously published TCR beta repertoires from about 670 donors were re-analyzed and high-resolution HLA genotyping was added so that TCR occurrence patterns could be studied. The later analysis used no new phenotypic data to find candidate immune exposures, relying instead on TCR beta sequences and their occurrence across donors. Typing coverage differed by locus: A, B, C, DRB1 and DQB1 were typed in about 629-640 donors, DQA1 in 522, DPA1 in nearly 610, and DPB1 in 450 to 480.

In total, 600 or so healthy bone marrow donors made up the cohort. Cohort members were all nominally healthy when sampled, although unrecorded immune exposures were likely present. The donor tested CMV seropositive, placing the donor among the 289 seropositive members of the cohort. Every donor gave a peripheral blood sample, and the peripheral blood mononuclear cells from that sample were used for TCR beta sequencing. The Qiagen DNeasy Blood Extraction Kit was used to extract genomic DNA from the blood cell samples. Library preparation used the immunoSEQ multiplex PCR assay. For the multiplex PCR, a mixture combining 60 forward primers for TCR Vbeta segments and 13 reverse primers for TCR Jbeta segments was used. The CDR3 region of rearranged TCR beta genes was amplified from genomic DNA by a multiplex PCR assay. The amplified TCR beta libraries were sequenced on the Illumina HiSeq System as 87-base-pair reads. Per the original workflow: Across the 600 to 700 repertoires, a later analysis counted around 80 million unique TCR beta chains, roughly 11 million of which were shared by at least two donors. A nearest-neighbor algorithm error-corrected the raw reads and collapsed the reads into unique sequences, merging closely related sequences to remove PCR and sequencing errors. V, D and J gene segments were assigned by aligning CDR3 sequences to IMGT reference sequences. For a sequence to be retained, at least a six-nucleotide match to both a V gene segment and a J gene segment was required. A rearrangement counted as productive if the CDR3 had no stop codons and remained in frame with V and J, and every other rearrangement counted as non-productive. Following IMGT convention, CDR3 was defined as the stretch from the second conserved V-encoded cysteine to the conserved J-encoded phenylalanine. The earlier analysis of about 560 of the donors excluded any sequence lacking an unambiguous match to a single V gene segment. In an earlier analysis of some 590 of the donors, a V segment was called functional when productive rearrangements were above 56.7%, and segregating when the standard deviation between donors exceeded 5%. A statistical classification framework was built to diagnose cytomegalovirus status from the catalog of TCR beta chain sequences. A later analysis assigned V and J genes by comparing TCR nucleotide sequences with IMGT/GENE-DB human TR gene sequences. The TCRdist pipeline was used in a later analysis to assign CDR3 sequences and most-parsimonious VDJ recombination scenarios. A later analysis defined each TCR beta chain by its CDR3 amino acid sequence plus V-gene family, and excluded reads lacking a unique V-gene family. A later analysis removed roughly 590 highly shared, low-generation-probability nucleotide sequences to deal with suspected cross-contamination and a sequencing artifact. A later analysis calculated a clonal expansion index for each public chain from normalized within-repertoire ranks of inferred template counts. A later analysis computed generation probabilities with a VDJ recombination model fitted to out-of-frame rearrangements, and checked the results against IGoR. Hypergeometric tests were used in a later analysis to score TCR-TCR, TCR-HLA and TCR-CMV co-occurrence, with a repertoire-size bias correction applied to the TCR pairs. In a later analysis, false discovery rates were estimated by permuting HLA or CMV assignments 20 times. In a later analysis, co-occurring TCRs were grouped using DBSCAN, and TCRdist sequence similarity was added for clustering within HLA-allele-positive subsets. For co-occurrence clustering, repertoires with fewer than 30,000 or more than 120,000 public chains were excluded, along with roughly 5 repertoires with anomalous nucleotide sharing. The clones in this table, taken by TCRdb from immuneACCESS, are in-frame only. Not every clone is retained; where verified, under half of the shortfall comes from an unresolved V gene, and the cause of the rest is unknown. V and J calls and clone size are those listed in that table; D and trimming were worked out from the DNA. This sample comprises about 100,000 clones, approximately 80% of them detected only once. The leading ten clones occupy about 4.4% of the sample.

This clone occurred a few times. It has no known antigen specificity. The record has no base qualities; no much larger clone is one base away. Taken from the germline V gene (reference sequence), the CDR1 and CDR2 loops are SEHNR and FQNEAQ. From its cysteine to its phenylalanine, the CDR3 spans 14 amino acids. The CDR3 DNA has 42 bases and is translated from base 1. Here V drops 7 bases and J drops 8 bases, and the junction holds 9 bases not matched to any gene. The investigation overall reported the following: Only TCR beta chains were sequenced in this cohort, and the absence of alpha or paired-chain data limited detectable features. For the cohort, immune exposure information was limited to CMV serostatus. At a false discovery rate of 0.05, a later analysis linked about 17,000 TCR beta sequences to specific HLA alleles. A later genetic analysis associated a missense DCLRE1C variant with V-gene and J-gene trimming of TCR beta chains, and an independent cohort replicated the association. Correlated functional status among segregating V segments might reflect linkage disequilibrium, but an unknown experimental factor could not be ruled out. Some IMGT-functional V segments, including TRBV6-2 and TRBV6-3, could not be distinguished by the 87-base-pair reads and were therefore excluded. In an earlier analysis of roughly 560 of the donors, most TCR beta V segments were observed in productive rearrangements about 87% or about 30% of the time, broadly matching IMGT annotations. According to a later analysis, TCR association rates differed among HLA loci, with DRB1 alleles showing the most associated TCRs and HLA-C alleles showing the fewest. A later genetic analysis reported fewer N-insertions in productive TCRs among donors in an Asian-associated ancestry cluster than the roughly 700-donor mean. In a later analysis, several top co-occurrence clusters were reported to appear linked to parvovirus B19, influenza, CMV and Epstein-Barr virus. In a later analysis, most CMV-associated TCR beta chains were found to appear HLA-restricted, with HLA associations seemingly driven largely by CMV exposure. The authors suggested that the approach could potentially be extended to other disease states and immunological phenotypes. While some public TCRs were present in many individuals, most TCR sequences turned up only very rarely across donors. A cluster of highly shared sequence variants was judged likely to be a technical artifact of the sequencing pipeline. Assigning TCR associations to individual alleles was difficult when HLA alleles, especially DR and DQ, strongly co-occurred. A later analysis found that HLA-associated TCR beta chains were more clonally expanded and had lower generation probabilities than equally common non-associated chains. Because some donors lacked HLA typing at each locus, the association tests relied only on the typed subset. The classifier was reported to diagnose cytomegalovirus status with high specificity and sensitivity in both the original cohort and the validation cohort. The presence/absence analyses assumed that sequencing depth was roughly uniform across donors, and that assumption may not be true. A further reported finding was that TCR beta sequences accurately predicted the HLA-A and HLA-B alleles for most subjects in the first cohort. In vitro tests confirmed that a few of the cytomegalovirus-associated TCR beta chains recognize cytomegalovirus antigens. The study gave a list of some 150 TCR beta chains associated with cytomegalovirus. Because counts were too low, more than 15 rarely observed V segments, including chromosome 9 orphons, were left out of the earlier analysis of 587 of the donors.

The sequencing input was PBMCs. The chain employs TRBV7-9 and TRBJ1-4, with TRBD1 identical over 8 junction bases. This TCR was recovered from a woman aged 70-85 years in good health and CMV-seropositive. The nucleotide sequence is TGTGCCAGCACTATCACAGGGGGTGAGGAAAAACTGTTTTTT. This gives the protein CASTITGGEEKLFF.